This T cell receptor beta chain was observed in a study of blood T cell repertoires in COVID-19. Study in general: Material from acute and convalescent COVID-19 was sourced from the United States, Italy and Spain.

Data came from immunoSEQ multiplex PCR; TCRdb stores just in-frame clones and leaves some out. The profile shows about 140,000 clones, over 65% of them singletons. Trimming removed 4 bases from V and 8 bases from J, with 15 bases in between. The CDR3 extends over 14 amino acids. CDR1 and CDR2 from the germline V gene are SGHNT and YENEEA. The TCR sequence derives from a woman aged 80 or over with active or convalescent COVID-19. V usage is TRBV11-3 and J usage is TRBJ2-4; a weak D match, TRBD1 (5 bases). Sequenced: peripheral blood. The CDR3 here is CASSSGAGSDIQYF. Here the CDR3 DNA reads TGTGCCAGCAGCTCCGGAGCAGGGTCCGACATTCAGTACTTC. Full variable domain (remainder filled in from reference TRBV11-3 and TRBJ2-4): EAGVVQSPRYKIIEKKQPVAFWCNPISGHNTLYWYLQNLGQGPELLIRYENEEAVDDSQLPKDRFSAERLKGVDSTLKIQPAELGDSAVYLCASSSGAGSDIQYFGAGTRLSVL.